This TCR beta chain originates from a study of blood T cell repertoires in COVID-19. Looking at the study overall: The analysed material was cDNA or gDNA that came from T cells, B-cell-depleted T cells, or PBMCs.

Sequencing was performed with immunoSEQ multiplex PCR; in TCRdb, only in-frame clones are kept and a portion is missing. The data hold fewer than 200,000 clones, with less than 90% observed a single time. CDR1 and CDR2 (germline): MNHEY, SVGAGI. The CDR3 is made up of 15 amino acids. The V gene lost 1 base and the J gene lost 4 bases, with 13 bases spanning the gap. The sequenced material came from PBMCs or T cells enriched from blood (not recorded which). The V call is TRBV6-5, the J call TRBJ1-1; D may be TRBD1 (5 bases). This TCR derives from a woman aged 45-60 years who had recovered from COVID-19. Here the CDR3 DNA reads TGTGCCAGCAGTTACTTGGGACTAGTCGGCACTGAAGCTTTCTTT. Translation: CASSYLGLVGTEAFF.